Each of the 28 T cell receptor beta chains below was sequenced from the same sample in a study of spatial heterogeneity in lung cancer. Time point here: blood at routine non-recurrence follow-up after resection. Extraction of whole RNA from tumor, nontumor lung or frozen PBMC preceded unsorted sequencing. TCRdb re-derived calls from the 5' RACE reads in MiXCR, one entry per CDR3 protein. The repertoire holds under 30,000 distinct CDR3 sequences, with around 5.8% as singletons. This specimen consisted of PBMCs, obtained at follow-up. The receptors shown here come from a male donor with early-stage non-small cell lung cancer.

J is TRBJ2-1 and V is TRBV6-4; 7 bases match TRBD2. Germline V gene sequence: CDR1 MRHNA, CDR2 SNTAGT. The CDR3 contains 17 residues. Germline trimming cut 0 bases from V and 0 bases from J; bases unmatched to any gene: 5. In DNA form, the CDR3 reads TGTGCCAGCAGTGACTCCAGCGGGGCCTACTCCTACAATGAGCAGTTCTTC. Translating gives CASSDSSGAYSYNEQFF.

As concerns this clonotype: This may be a read error, as it is one base from a much larger clone. V is TRBV18 and J is TRBJ1-1; no definite D call. CDR1 is KGHSH and CDR2 is LQKENI in the germline V gene. This CDR3 is built from 14 residues. CDR3 amino acids: CASSPRTENSEAFF. The CDR3, as DNA: TGTGCCAGCTCACCCCGGACGGAGAACTCTGAAGCTTTCTTT.

This clonotype was found many times. The chain combines TRBV12-3 or TRBV12-4 with TRBJ2-7; 8 bases are a match to TRBD1. The CDR3 extends over 15 amino acids. The V gene end was trimmed by 5 bases and the J gene end by 5 bases; junction bases not matched to a gene: 11. CDR3 residues: CASSQAGQGNHEQYV. The CDR3 region has the DNA TGTGCCAGCAGTCAAGCAGGACAGGGTAACCACGAGCAGTACGTC.

The chain links TRBV18 to TRBJ2-3; 8 nucleotides agree with TRBD2. This CDR3 has 16 residues. CDR1 and CDR2 (germline): KGHSH, LQKENI. V shed 6 bases and J 5 bases; nucleotides not matched to a gene: 13. As DNA, the CDR3 is TGTGCCAGCTCCAAACTCCCCGGGGGGGCCGAAGATACGCAGTATTTT. Translated: CASSKLPGGAEDTQYF.

The table lists this clonotype with many counts. The chain carries TRBV11-3 and TRBJ1-1; a weak D match, TRBD1 (5 bases). The V end was cut by 0 bases, the J end by 1 base, with 6 bases between. The germline CDR1 and CDR2 sequences are SGHNT and YENEEA. The CDR3 length is 14 residues. The CDR3 DNA is TGTGCCAGCAGCTTAGAAGGGGAGAACACTGAAGCTTTCTTT. Protein: CASSLEGENTEAFF.

This clonotype was recorded many times. The junction differs from germline at one of its ends, possibly a read error. The J gene is TRBJ2-1, the V gene TRBV7-2; 7 bases fit TRBD2. This CDR3 is 14 amino acids long. The V gene's germline CDR1 is SGHTA and CDR2 FQGNSA. CDR3: CASSVAGSYNEQFF. Here the CDR3 DNA reads TGTGCCAGCAGCGTAGCGGGCTCCTACAATGAGCAGTTCTTC.

This clonotype turned up a few times. The V and J genes are TRBV24-1 and TRBJ2-3; 12 nucleotides agree with TRBD2. This CDR3 is built from 17 residues. Germline CDR1 and CDR2: KGHDR and SFDVKD. J lost 1 base, V lost 2 bases, and 3 bases had no gene match. CDR3 sequence reads: CATSDSWTSGGTDTQYF. The CDR3 region has the DNA TGTGCCACCAGTGATTCCTGGACTAGCGGGGGCACAGATACGCAGTATTTT.

The table lists this clonotype with many counts. Here the CDR3 reads CASSLAGTGTNYGYTF. The CDR3, as DNA: TGCGCCAGCAGCTTGGCCGGGACAGGTACTAACTATGGCTACACCTTC. The chain has TRBV5-1 and TRBJ1-2, with 8 nucleotides matching TRBD1. CDR3 size: 16 residues. With V trimmed by 0 bases and J by 0 bases, 4 bases remained unmatched. Germline CDR1 and CDR2: SGHRS and YFSETQ.

This clonotype was detected only a few times. This chain connects TRBV28 to TRBJ2-1; 8 bases agree with TRBD1. The CDR3 has 17 amino acids. Germline V lookup: CDR1 MDHEN, CDR2 SYDVKM. The V and J ends lost 4 bases and 4 bases, in that order; junction bases with no gene match: 12. As DNA, the CDR3 is TGTGCCAGCAGTTACCCAAGGACAGGGCCGTTATACAATGAGCAGTTCTTC. It encodes CASSYPRTGPLYNEQFF.

This clonotype occurred many times. V and J are TRBV7-9 and TRBJ1-1; maybe TRBD1 (6 bases). With 2 bases removed from V and 10 bases from J, the gap between germline ends came to 11 bases. The CDR3 is made up of 12 amino acids. Germline V gene sequence: CDR1 SEHNR, CDR2 FQNEAQ (reference sequence). The CDR3 nucleotides read TGTGCCAGCAGCTTACTTCAGGGGAGAGCTTTCTTT. Translation: CASSLLQGRAFF.

This clonotype was seen more than once but under ten times. The rearrangement uses TRBV5-1 and TRBJ2-7; 7 bases are shared with TRBD1. The V segment lost 5 bases and the J segment 6 bases; nucleotides outside the gene matches: 5. The CDR3 is made up of 12 amino acids. Germline CDR1 and CDR2: SGHRS and YFSETQ. The CDR3 bases are TGCGCCAGCAGGGAGACAGGGCGCGAGCAGTACTTC. It translates to CASRETGREQYF.

This clonotype has only a few counts. The chain joins TRBV12-3 or TRBV12-4 to TRBJ1-3, with 8 bases that match TRBD1. The CDR3 has 14 residues. V dropped 5 bases and J dropped 5; count of bases not matched to a gene: 5. The CDR3 coding sequence is TGTGCCAGCAGTGGACAGGGTTTCAGAAACACCATATATTTT. This encodes CASSGQGFRNTIYF.

This clonotype has a count of ten or more. This sequence joins TRBV28 and TRBJ2-7, with 7 bases that match TRBD1. The V gene end was trimmed by 2 bases and the J gene end by 3 bases; junction bases not matched to a gene: 4. The CDR3 runs to 14 residues. CDR1 is MDHEN and CDR2 is SYDVKM in the germline V gene. The CDR3 DNA is TGTGCCAGCAGTTTAGGGGCAGGGGGCTACGAGCAGTACTTC. The encoded protein is CASSLGAGGYEQYF.

This clonotype was counted only a few times. The gene calls are TRBV20-1 and TRBJ2-3; maybe TRBD2 (5 bases). Trimming pared 6 bases from V and 4 bases from J, leaving 11 bases between. The CDR3 has 12 amino acids. Germline values: CDR1 DFQATT, CDR2 SNEGSKA (reference sequence). The CDR3 spells CSAVAGADTQYF. The CDR3 DNA sequence: TGCAGTGCCGTGGCCGGGGCAGATACGCAGTATTTT.

This clonotype has at least ten counts. This chain uses TRBV6-1 with TRBJ1-1, with 7 bases fitting TRBD1. The CDR3 spans 14 residues. J gave up 4 bases and V 4 bases, and 6 bases lay outside the gene matches. Germline assignment: CDR1 MNHNS and CDR2 SASEGT. The CDR3 reads CASSGNRGITEAFF. In DNA, the CDR3 is TGTGCCAGCAGTGGTAACAGGGGAATCACTGAAGCTTTCTTT.

This clonotype was counted at least ten times. The V and J genes are TRBV20-1 and TRBJ2-7; tentative D call: TRBD1 (6 bases). Germline V lookup: CDR1 DFQATT, CDR2 SNEGSKA (reference sequence). The CDR3 extends over 16 amino acids. Between the trimmed V and J ends, which lost 0 bases and 9 bases, there was a span of 24 bases. This CDR3 is CSARDSRAGATSRQYV. In nucleotides, the CDR3 is TGCAGTGCTAGAGATAGTAGGGCAGGGGCCACTTCCAGGCAGTACGTC.

The table lists this clonotype with many counts. CDR3 region: CASGTREDTNYGYTF. The DNA of the CDR3 is TGCGCCAGTGGGACCCGGGAAGATACTAACTATGGCTACACCTTC. The chain has TRBV5-1 and TRBJ1-2, with D possibly matching TRBD1 (5 bases). CDR1 and CDR2 (germline): SGHRS, YFSETQ. This CDR3 region has 15 residues. The V gene lost 8 bases and the J gene lost 0 bases, with 17 bases spanning the gap.

This clonotype showed up many times. The chain carries TRBV4-2 and TRBJ2-1, with D uncertain. The CDR3 length is 18 residues. Germline lookup yields CDR1 LGHNA and CDR2 YNFKEQ. Trimming removed 0 bases at V and 5 bases at J, with 20 bases between. The CDR3 region is CASSQDRNDYLGHNEQFF. The DNA of the CDR3 is TGTGCCAGCAGCCAAGATCGAAATGATTACTTAGGGCACAATGAGCAGTTCTTC.

This clonotype was observed at least ten times. This rearrangement joins TRBV14 to TRBJ2-7; possibly TRBD2 for D (5 bases). The CDR3 covers 12 residues. The V gene lost 4 bases and the J gene lost 8 bases, with 12 bases spanning the gap. Per germline, CDR1 SGHDN and CDR2 FVKESK. The CDR3 DNA reads as TGTGCCAGCAGCCCTGGACTTACGAAGCAGTACTTC. It yields the protein CASSPGLTKQYF.

The chain recombines TRBV19 with TRBJ1-5; the D gene is possibly TRBD1 (5 bases). CDR3 length equals 16 residues. Germline V CDR1 and CDR2: LNHDA, SQIVND (reference sequence). V was cut by 3 bases and J by 1 base, with 13 bases left in between. CDR3 bases: TGTGCCAGTAGTATCTTCCAGGGTTTAAGCAATCAGCCCCAGCATTTT. It is translated as CASSIFQGLSNQPQHF.

This clonotype was seen many times. J is TRBJ2-1 and V is TRBV20-1; 8 positions agree with TRBD2. The trim removed 1 base at V and 0 bases at J, leaving 8 bases unmatched. CDR1 DFQATT and CDR2 SNEGSKA come from the germline V gene (reference sequence). The CDR3 runs 17 residues. The CDR3 spells CSARGDTSGSSYNEQFF. For the CDR3, the DNA is TGCAGTGCTAGAGGGGACACTAGCGGTAGCTCCTACAATGAGCAGTTCTTC.

A few counts support this clonotype. The chain links TRBV20-1 to TRBJ1-1, with D maybe TRBD1 (5 bases). Germline V lookup: CDR1 DFQATT, CDR2 SNEGSKA (reference sequence). V lost 3 bases and J 7 bases, leaving 21 bases between the germline ends. CDR3 size: 15 residues. CDR3 sequence: CSARDISLLYFEAFF. DNA of the CDR3: TGCAGTGCTAGGGACATTTCACTTCTCTATTTTGAAGCTTTCTTT.

At least ten counts were recorded for this clonotype. The chain employs TRBV5-1 and TRBJ2-1, with 9 bases aligning to TRBD1. CDR1 SGHRS and CDR2 YFSETQ come from the germline V gene. The CDR3 is 15 amino acids. Trimming took 0 bases from V and 8 from J; bases not matched to a gene: 6. CDR3 DNA: TGCGCCAGCAGCTTGGGGGACAGGGAGACGGATGAGCAGTTCTTC. Translation gives CASSLGDRETDEQFF.

V and J are TRBV5-1 and TRBJ2-1; 7 bases line up with TRBD1. Germline loops: CDR1 SGHRS, CDR2 YFSETQ. CDR3 length: 15 residues. The junction had 11 bases not matched to a gene; V was cut back by 7 bases and J by 4 bases. Here the CDR3 DNA reads TGCGCCAGCCCCCCCGACAGGGCGCTTTACAATGAGCAGTTCTTC. Its translation is CASPPDRALYNEQFF. The full variable domain, rest sourced from reference TRBV5-1 and TRBJ2-1, is KAGVTQTPRYLIKTRGQQVTLSCSPISGHRSVSWYQQTPGQGLQFLFEYFSETQRNKGNFPGRFSGRQFSNSRSEMNVSTLELGDSALYLCASPPDRALYNEQFFGPGTRLTVL.

The J gene is TRBJ2-5, the V gene TRBV20-1; 9 bases map to TRBD1. The V segment lost 2 bases and the J segment 1 base; nucleotides outside the gene matches: 2. The CDR3 consists of 14 residues. Germline loops: CDR1 DFQATT, CDR2 SNEGSKA (reference sequence). The CDR3 region has the DNA TGCAGTGCTAGAATGGACAGGGGCCAAGAGACCCAGTACTTC. Translating gives CSARMDRGQETQYF.

The V and J genes are TRBV10-3 and TRBJ2-7; D gene uncertain. There are 13 residues in the CDR3. Trimming removed 6 bases at V and 6 bases at J, with 15 bases between. Germline values: CDR1 ENHRY, CDR2 SYGVKD. CDR3 in amino acids: CAISSGGRREQYF. CDR3 nucleotides: TGTGCCATCAGCTCCGGTGGGCGGCGCGAGCAGTACTTC.

The chain couples TRBV12-3 or TRBV12-4 to TRBJ2-3; no reliable D call. V dropped 3 bases and J dropped 2 bases, with 9 bases sitting between them. The CDR3 totals 14 residues. The CDR3 DNA sequence: TGTGCCAGCAGTTTGTTACAGCACACAGATACGCAGTATTTT. It specifies CASSLLQHTDTQYF.

This clonotype appeared many times. The rearrangement joins TRBV12-3 or TRBV12-4 to TRBJ2-2; D gene uncertain. V dropped 6 bases and J dropped 6 bases, with 14 bases sitting between them. The CDR3 runs to 14 residues. The CDR3 sequence: CASSPDLPSGELFF. The DNA of the CDR3 is TGTGCCAGCAGCCCGGACCTACCGTCCGGGGAGCTGTTTTTT.